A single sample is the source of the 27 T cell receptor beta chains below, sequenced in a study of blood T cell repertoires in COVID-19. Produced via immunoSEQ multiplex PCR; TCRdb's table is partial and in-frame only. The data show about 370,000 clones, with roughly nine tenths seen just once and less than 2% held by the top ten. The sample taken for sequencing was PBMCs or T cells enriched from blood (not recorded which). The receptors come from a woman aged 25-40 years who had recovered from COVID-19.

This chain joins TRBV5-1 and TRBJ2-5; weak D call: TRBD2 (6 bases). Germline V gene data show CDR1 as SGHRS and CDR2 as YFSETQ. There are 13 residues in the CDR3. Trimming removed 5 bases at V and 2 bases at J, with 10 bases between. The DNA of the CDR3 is TGCGCCAGCAGTTGGGACTTACAAGAGACCCAGTACTTC. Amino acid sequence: CASSWDLQETQYF.

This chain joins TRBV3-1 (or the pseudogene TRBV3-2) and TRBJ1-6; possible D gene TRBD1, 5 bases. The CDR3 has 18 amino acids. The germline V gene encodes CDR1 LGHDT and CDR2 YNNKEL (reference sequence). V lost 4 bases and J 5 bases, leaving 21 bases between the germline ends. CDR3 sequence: CASSPVVVREGHNSPLHF. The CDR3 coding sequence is TGTGCCAGCAGCCCCGTAGTCGTGCGGGAGGGACATAATTCACCCCTCCACTTT.

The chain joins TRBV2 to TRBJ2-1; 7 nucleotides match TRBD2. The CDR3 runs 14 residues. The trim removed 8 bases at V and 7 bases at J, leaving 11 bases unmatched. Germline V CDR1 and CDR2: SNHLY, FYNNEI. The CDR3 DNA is TGTGCCAGCGCGACTAGCCCCCAGGGTAATGAGCAGTTCTTC. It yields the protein CASATSPQGNEQFF.

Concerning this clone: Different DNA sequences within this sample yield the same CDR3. The CDR3 DNA follows: TGCAGCGTTGAGGTGGGTAGGGGGAACACTGAAGCTTTCTTT. Translating gives CSVEVGRGNTEAFF. The chain uses TRBV29-1 and TRBJ1-1, with D maybe TRBD1 (5 bases). V was trimmed by 3 bases and J by 1 base, leaving 12 bases between them. Germline CDR1 is SQVTM and CDR2 is ANQGSEA. The CDR3 spans 14 residues. The complete variable domain, with remaining parts taken from reference TRBV29-1 and TRBJ1-1, reads SAVISQKPSRDICQRGTSLTIQCQVDSQVTMMFWYRQQPGQSLTLIATANQGSEATYESGFVIDKFPISRPNLTFSTLTVSNMSPEDSSIYLCSVEVGRGNTEAFFGQGTRLTVV.

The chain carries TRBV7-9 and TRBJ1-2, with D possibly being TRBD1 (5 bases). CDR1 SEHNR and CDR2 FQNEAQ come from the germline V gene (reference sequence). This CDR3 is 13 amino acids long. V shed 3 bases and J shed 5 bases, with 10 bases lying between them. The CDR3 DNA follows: TGTGCCAGCAGCTTCGGGGACTATTATGGCTACACCTTC. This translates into CASSFGDYYGYTF.

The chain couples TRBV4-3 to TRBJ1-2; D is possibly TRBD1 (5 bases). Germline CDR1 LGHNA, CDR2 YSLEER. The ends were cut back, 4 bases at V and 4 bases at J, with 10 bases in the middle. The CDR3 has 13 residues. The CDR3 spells CASSLQGSYGYTF. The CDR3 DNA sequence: TGCGCCAGCAGCCTCCAGGGATCCTATGGCTACACCTTC.

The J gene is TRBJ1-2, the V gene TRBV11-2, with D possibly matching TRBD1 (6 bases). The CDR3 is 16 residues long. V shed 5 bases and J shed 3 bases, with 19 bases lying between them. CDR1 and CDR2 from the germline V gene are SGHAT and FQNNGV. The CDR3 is CASSQGSGPGDYGYTF. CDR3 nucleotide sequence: TGTGCCAGCAGCCAGGGGTCGGGGCCCGGGGACTATGGCTACACCTTC.

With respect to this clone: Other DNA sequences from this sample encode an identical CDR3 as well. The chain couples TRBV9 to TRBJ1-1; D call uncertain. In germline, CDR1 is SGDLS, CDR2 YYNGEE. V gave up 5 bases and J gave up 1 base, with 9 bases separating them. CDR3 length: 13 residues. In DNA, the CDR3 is TGTGCCAGCAGTCCCACGGGGAACACTGAAGCTTTCTTT. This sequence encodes CASSPTGNTEAFF.

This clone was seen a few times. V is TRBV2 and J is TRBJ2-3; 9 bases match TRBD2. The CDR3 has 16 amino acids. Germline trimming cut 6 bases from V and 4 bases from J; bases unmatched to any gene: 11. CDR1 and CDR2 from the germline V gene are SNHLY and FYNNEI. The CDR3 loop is CASRPGAGTSPDTQYF. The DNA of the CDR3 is TGTGCCAGCAGGCCCGGGGCAGGGACTAGCCCAGATACGCAGTATTTT.

The DNA of the CDR3 is TGTGCTAGTGGTTTGGGCGGGACTATTCACACCGGGGAGCTGTTTTTT. Its protein product is CASGLGGTIHTGELFF. The genes are TRBV12-5 and TRBJ2-2, with 7 positions matching TRBD2. V was clipped by 1 base and J by 3 bases; unmatched bases: 5. Looked up from germline, CDR1 is LGHNT and CDR2 is FRNRAP. CDR3 length: 16 residues.

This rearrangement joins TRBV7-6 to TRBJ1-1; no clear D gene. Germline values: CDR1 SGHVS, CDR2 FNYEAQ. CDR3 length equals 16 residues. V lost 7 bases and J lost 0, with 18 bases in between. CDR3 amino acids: CASTRSGSLMNTEAFF. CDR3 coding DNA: TGTGCCAGCACCAGGTCGGGATCATTAATGAACACTGAAGCTTTCTTT.

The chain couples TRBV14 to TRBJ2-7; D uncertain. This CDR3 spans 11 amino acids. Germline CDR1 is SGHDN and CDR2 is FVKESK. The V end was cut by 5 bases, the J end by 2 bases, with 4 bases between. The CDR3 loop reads CASSYTYEQYF. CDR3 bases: TGTGCCAGCAGCTATACCTACGAGCAGTACTTC.

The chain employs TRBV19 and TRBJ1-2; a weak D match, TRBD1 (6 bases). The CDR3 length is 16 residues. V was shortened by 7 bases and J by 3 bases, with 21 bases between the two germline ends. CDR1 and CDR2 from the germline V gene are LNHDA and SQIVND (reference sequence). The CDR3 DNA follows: TGTGCCAGTAAGGGGGAACGGAGGTTGACAGACTATGGCTACACCTTC. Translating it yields CASKGERRLTDYGYTF.

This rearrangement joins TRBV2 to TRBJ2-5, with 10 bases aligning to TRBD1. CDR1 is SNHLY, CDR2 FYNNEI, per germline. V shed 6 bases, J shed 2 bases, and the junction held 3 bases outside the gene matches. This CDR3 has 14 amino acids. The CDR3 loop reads CASRDRGTQETQYF. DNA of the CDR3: TGTGCCAGCAGGGACAGGGGGACTCAAGAGACCCAGTACTTC.

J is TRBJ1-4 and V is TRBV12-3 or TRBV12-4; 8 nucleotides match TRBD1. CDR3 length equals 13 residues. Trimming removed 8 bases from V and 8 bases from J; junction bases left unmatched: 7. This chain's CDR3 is CASGTGRKEKLFF. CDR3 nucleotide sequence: TGTGCCAGCGGGACAGGTCGGAAAGAAAAACTGTTTTTT.

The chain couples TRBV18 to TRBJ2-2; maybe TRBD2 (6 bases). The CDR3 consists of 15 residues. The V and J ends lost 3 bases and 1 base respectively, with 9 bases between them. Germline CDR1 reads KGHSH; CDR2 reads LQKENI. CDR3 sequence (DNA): TGTGCCAGCTCACCTAGCGGTCGGAACACCGGGGAGCTGTTTTTT. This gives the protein CASSPSGRNTGELFF.

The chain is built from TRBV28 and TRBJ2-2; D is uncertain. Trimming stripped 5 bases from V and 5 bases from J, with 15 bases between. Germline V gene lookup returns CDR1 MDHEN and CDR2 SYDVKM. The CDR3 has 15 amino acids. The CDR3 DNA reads TGTGCCAGCAGTCGATTGGTCGACGGGACCGGGGAGCTGTTTTTT. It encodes CASSRLVDGTGELFF.

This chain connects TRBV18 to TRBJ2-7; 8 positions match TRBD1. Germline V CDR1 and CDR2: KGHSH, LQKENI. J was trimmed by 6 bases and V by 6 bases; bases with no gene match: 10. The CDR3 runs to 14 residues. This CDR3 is CASSQGQARSEQYF. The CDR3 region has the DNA TGTGCCAGCTCCCAGGGACAGGCCAGGAGCGAGCAGTACTTC.

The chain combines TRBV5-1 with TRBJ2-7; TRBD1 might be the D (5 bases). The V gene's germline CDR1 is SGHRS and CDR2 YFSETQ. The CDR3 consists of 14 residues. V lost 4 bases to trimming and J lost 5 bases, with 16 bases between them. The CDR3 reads CASSPLQGEHEQYF. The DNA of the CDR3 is TGCGCCAGCAGCCCTTTGCAAGGGGAACACGAGCAGTACTTC.

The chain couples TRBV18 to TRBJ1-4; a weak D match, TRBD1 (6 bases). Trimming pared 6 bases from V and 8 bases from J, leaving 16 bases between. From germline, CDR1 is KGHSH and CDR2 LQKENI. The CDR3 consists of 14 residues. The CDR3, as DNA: TGTGCCAGCTCCCCTACAGGGCGAGGGGAAAAACTGTTTTTT. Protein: CASSPTGRGEKLFF.

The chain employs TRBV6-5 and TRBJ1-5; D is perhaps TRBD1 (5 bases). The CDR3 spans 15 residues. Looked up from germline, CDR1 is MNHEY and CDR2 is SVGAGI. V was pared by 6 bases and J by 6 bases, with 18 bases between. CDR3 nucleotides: TGTGCCAGCAGCCTCGGGGGGAATGTAGGTCAGCCCCAGCATTTT. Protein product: CASSLGGNVGQPQHF.

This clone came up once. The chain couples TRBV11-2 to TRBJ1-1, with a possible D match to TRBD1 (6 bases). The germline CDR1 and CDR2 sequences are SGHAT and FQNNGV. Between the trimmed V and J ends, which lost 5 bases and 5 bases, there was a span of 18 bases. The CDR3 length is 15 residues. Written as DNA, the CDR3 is TGTGCCAGCAGCCCCGCGGGGGGGACAAGAACTGAAGCTTTCTTT. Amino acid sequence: CASSPAGGTRTEAFF.

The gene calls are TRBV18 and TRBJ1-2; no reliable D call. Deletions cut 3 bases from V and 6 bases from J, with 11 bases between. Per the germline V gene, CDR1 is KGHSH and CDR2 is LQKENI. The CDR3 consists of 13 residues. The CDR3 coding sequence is TGTGCCAGCTCACCGAATAACGGTGATGGCTACACCTTC. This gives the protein CASSPNNGDGYTF.

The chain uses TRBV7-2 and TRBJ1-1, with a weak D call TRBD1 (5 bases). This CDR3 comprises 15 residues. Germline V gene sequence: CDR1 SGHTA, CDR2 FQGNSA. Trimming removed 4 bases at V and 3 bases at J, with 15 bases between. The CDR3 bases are TGTGCCAGCAGCTGGGGGTGGAGGGAGGACACTGAAGCTTTCTTT. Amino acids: CASSWGWREDTEAFF.

CDR3 nucleotides: TGTGCCAGCAGTTATCGGGACATCGGGGGCTACACCTTC. As protein: CASSYRDIGGYTF. The genes are TRBV6-5 and TRBJ1-2, with D possibly TRBD1 on 6 matching bases. CDR1 and CDR2 (germline): MNHEY, SVGAGI. Trimming took 3 bases from V and 8 from J, leaving 13 bases between them. The CDR3 has 13 residues.

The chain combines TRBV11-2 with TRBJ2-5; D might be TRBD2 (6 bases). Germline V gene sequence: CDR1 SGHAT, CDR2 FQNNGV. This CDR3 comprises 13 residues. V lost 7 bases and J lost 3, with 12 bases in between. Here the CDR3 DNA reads TGTGCCAGCACCCAGGCGGGAAAAGAGACCCAGTACTTC. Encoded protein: CASTQAGKETQYF.

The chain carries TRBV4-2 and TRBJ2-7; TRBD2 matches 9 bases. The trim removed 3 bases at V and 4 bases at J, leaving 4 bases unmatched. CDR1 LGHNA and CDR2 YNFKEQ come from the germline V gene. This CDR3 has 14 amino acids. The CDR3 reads CASSQAGGPYEQYF. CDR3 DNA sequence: TGTGCCAGCAGCCAGGCGGGGGGGCCATACGAGCAGTACTTC.